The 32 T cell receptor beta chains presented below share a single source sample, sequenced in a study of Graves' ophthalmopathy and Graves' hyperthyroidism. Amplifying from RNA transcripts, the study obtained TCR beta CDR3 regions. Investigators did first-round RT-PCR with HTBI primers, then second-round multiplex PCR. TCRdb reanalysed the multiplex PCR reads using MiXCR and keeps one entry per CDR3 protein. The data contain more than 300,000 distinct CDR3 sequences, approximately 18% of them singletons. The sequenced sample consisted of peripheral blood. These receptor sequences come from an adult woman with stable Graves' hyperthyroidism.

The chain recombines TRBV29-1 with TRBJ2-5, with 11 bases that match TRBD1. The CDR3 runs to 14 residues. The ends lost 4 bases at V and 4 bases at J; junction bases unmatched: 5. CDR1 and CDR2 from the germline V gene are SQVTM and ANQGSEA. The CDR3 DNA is TGCAGCGTTGGTTCCGGGACAGGGGGAGAGACCCAGTACTTC. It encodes CSVGSGTGGETQYF.

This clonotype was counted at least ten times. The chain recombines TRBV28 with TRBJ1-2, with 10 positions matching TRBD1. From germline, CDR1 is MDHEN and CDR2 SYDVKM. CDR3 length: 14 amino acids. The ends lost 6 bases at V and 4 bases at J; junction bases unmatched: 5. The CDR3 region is CASRGTGEFYGYTF. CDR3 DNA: TGTGCCAGCAGGGGGACAGGGGAATTCTATGGCTACACCTTC.

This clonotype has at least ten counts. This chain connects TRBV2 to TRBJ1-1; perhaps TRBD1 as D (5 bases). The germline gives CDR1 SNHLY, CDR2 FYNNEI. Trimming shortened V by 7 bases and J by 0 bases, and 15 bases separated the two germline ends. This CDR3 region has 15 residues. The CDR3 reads CASTQVWGMNTEAFF. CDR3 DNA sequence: TGTGCCAGCACCCAAGTGTGGGGCATGAACACTGAAGCTTTCTTT.

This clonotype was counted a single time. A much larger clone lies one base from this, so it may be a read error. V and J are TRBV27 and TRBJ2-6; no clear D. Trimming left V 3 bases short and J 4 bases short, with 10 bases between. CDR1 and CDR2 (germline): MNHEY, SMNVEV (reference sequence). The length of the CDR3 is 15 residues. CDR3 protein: CASSFQASGANVLTF. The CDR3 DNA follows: TGTGCCAGCAGTTTTCAAGCGTCCGGGGCCAACGTCCTGACTTTC.

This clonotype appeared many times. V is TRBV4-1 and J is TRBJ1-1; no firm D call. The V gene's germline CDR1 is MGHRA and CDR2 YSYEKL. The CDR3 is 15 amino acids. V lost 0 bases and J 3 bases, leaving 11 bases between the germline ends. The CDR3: CASSQDPGRYTEAFF. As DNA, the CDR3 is TGCGCCAGCAGCCAAGACCCGGGGAGATACACTGAAGCTTTCTTT.

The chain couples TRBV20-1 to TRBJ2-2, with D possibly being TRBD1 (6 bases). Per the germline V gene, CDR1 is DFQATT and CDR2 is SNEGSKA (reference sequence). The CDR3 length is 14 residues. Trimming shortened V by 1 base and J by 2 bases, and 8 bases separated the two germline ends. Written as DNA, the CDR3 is TGCAGTGCTAGAGGGGGACATAACACCGGGGAGCTGTTTTTT. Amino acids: CSARGGHNTGELFF.

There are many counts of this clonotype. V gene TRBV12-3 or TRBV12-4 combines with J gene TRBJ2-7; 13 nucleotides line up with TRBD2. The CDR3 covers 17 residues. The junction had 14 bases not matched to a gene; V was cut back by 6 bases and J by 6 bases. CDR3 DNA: TGTGCCAGCAGAGAAGCCGGACTAGCGGGAGCCCTTAGCGAGCAGTACTTC. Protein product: CASREAGLAGALSEQYF.

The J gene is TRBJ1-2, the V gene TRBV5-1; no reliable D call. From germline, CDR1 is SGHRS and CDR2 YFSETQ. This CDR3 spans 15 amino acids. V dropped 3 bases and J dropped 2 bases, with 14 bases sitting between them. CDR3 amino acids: CASSSTPRKNYGYTF. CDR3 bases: TGCGCCAGCAGCTCAACACCGAGAAAGAACTATGGCTACACCTTC.

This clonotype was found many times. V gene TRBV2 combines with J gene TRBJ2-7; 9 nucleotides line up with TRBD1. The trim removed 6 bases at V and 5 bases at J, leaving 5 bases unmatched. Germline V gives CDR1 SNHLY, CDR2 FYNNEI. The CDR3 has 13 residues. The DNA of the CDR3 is TGTGCCAGCAGAGACAGGGGGATCAACGAGCAGTACTTC. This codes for CASRDRGINEQYF.

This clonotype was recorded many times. The CDR3: CASSIWTGVENEQYF. The CDR3 DNA reads TGTGCCAGCAGCATATGGACAGGGGTTGAGAACGAGCAGTACTTC. The rearrangement joins TRBV5-8 to TRBJ2-7; 9 bases are shared with TRBD1. This CDR3 region has 15 residues. Germline CDR1 and CDR2: SGHTS and YDEGEE. V trimming: 4 bases; J trimming: 5 bases; junction bases outside the gene matches: 10.

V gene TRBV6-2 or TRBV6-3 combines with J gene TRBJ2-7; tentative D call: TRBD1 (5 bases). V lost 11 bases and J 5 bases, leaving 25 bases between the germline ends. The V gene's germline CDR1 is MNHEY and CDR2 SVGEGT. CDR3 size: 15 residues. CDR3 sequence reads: CACEAPRQLANEQYF. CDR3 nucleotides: TGTGCCTGCGAGGCTCCCAGACAGTTGGCGAACGAGCAGTACTTC.

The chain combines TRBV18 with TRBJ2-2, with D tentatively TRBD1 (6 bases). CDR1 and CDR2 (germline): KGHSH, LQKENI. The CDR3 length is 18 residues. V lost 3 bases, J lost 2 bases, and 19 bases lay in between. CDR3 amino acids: CASSPLQITGQNTGELFF. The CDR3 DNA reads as TGTGCCAGCTCACCCCTACAAATTACGGGACAAAACACCGGGGAGCTGTTTTTT.

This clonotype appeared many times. CDR3 nucleotides: TGTGCCAGCAGTTACTTCGACAGGATCTCCTACGAGCAGTACTTC. Encoded protein: CASSYFDRISYEQYF. J is TRBJ2-7 and V is TRBV6-5, with a tentative D call TRBD1 (6 bases). Trimming stripped 1 base from V and 0 bases from J, with 10 bases between. Germline loops: CDR1 MNHEY, CDR2 SVGAGI. The CDR3 runs to 15 residues.

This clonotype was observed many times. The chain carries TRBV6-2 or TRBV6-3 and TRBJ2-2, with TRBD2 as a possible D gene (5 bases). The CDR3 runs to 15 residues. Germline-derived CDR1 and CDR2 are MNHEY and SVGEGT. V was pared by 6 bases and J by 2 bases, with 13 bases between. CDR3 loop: CASSHDGINTGELFF. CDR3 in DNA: TGTGCCAGCAGCCATGACGGGATAAACACCGGGGAGCTGTTTTTT.

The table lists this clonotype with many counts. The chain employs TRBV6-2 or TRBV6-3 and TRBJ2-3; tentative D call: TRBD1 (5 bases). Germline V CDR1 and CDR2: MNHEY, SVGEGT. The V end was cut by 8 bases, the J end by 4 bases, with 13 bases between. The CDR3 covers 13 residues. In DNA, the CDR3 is TGTGCCAGCGAACAGGACGGTTCAGATACGCAGTATTTT. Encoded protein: CASEQDGSDTQYF.

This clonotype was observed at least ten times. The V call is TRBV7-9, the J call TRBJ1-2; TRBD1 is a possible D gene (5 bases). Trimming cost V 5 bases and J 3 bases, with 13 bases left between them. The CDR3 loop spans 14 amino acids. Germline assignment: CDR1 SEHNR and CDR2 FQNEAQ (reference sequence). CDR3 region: CASSRRGADYGYTF. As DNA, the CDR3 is TGTGCCAGCAGCCGACGTGGGGCGGACTATGGCTACACCTTC. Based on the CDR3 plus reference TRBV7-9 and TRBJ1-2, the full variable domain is DTGVSQNPRHKITKRGQNVTFRCDPISEHNRLYWYRQTLGQGPEFLTYFQNEAQLEKSRLLSDRFSAERPKGSFSTLEIQRTEQGDSAMYLCASSRRGADYGYTFGSGTRLTVV.

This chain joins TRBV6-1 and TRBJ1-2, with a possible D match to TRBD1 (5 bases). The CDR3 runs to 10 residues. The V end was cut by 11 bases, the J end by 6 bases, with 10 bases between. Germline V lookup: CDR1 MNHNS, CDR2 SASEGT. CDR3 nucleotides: TGTGCCGCCGGGGACGATGGCTACACCTTC. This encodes CAAGDDGYTF.

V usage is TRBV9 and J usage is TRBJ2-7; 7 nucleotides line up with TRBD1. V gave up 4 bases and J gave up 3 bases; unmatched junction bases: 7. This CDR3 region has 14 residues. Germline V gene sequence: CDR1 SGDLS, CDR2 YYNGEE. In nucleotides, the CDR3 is TGTGCCAGCAGCCTTCGGACAGGAATCTACGAGCAGTACTTC. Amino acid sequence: CASSLRTGIYEQYF.

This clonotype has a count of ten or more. The CDR3 sequence: CASILRGGSNGYTF. DNA for the CDR3: TGTGCCAGCATCCTAAGGGGAGGGAGTAATGGCTACACCTTC. The J gene is TRBJ1-2, the V gene TRBV28; TRBD1 is a possible D gene (5 bases). Looked up from germline, CDR1 is MDHEN and CDR2 is SYDVKM. V dropped 7 bases and J dropped 6 bases, with 18 bases sitting between them. The CDR3 runs to 14 residues.

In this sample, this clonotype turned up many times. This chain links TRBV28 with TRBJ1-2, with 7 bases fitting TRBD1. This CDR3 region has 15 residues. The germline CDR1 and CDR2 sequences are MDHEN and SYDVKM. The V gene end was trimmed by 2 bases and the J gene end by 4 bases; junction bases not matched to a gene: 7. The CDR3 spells CASSLVPGGSYGYTF. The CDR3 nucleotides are TGTGCCAGCAGTTTAGTCCCAGGGGGAAGCTATGGCTACACCTTC.

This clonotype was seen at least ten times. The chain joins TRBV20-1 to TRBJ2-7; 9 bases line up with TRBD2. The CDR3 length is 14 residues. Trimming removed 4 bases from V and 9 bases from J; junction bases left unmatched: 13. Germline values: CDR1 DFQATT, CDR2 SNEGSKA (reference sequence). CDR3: CSATLHRAGGRQYF. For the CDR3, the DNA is TGCAGTGCTACCCTTCACCGAGCGGGAGGAAGGCAGTACTTC.

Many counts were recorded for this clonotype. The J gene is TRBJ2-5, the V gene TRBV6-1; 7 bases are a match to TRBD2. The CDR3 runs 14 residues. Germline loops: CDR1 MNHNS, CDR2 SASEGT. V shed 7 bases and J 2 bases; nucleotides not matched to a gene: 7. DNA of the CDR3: TGTGCCAGCACCGGACTAGTCGGACAAGAGACCCAGTACTTC. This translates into CASTGLVGQETQYF.

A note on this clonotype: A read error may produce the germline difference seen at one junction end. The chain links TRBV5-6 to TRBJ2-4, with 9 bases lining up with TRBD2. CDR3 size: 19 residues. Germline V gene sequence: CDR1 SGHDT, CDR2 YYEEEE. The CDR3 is CASGFGAGGGWGPEGIKYF. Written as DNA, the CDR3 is TGTGCCAGCGGTTTCGGAGCGGGAGGTGGGTGGGGACCTGAGGGCATTAAGTACTTC.

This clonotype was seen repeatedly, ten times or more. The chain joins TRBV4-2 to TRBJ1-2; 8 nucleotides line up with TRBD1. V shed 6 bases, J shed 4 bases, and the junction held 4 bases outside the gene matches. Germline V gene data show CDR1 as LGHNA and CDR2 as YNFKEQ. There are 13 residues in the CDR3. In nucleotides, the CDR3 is TGTGCCAGCAGTCGGGACAGGTCCTATGGCTACACCTTC. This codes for CASSRDRSYGYTF.

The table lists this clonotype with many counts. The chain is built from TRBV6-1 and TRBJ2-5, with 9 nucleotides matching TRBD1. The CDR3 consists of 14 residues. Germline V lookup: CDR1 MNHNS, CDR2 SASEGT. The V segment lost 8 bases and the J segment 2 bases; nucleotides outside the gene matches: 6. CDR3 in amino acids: CASGVGQGQETQYF. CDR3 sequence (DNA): TGTGCCAGCGGGGTCGGACAGGGGCAAGAGACCCAGTACTTC.

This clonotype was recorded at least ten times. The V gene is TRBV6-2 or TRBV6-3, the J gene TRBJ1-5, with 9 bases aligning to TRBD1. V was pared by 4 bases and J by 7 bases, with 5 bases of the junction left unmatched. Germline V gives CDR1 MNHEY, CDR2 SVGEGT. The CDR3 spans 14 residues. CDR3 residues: CASSWDREYQPQHF. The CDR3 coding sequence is TGTGCCAGCAGTTGGGACAGGGAATACCAGCCCCAGCATTTT.

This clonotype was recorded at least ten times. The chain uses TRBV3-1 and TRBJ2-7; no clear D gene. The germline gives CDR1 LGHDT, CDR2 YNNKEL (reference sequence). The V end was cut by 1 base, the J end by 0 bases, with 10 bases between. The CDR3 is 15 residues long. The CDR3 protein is CASSQVGKSSYEQYF. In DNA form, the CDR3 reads TGTGCCAGCAGCCAAGTGGGCAAAAGCTCCTACGAGCAGTACTTC.

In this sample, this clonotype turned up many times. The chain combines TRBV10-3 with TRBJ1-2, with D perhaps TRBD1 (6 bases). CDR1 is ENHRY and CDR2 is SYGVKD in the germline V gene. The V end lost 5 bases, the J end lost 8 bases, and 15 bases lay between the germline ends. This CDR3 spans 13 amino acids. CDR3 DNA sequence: TGTGCCATCAGTAACAACGAGGACAGAGGCTACACCTTC. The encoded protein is CAISNNEDRGYTF.

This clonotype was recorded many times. The CDR3 sequence is CSGLGLAGDEQYF. The CDR3 DNA is TGCAGCGGTCTGGGACTAGCGGGAGACGAGCAGTACTTC. J is TRBJ2-7 and V is TRBV29-1; 14 bases align to TRBD2. Per germline, CDR1 SQVTM and CDR2 ANQGSEA. J was trimmed by 5 bases and V by 7 bases; bases with no gene match: 4. The CDR3 extends over 13 amino acids.

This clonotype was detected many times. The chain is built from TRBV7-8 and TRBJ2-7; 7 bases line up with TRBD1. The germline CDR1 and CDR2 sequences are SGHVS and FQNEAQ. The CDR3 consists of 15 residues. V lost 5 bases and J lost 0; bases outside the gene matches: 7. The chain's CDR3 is CASSITGTVSYEQYF. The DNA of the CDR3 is TGTGCCAGCAGCATCACCGGGACAGTCTCCTACGAGCAGTACTTC.

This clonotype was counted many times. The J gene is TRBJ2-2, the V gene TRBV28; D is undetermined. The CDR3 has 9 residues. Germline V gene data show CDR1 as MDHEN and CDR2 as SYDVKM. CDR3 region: CGSTGELFF. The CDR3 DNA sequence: TGTGGGAGCACCGGGGAGCTGTTTTTT.

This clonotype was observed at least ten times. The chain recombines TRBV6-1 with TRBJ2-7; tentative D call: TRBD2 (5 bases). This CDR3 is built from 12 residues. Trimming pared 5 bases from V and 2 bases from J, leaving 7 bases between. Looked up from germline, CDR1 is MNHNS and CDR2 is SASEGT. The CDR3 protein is CASSPAAYEQYF. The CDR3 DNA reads TGTGCCAGCAGTCCAGCGGCCTACGAGCAGTACTTC.